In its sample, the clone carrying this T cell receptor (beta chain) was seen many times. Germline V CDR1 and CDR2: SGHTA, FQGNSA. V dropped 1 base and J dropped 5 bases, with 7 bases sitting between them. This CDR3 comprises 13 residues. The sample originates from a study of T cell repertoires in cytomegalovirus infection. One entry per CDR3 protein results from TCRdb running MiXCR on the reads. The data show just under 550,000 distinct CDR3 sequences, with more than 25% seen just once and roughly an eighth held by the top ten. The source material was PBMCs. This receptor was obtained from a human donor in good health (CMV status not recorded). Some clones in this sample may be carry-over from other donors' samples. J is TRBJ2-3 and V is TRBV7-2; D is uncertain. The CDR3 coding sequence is TGTGCCAGCAGCTTAGAGTCGGGAGATACGCAGTATTTT. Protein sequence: CASSLESGDTQYF. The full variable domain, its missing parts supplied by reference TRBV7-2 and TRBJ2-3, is GAGVSQSPSNKVTEKGKDVELRCDPISGHTALYWYRQSLGQGLEFLIYFQGNSAPDKSGLPSDRFSAERTGGSVSTLTIQRTQQEDSAVYLCASSLESGDTQYFGPGTRLTVL.